The TCR beta chain under discussion was sequenced for a study of T-cell memory formation after mild COVID-19. CDR1 is SGHTA and CDR2 is FQGTGA in the germline V gene. The length of the CDR3 is 16 residues. V dropped 5 bases and J dropped 2; count of bases not matched to a gene: 6. Overall study results and limits: CD4+ clones that contracted lay mainly in CM and EM; CD8+ ones lay in EMRA.

A remark on this clonotype: Its antigen is as yet unknown.

TCRdb reanalysed the 5' RACE reads using MiXCR and keeps one entry per CDR3 protein. The sample holds 360,000 or so distinct CDR3 sequences, approximately 27% seen once. This receptor was obtained from an adult woman who had mild COVID-19 (a few samples of this study predate the infection). Cell type and time point are not known. Source material: PBMCs or a T cell subset sorted from them (not recorded which). The rearrangement uses TRBV7-3 and TRBJ2-3; TRBD2 aligns across 11 bases. The CDR3 region is CASSPTSGEYTDTQYF. For the CDR3, the DNA is TGTGCCAGCAGCCCGACTAGCGGGGAATACACAGATACGCAGTATTTT. The complete variable domain, with remaining parts taken from reference TRBV7-3 and TRBJ2-3, reads GAGVSQTPSNKVTEKGKYVELRCDPISGHTALYWYRQSLGQGPEFLIYFQGTGAADDSGLPNDRFFAVRPEGSVSTLKIQRTERGDSAVYLCASSPTSGEYTDTQYFGPGTRLTVL.